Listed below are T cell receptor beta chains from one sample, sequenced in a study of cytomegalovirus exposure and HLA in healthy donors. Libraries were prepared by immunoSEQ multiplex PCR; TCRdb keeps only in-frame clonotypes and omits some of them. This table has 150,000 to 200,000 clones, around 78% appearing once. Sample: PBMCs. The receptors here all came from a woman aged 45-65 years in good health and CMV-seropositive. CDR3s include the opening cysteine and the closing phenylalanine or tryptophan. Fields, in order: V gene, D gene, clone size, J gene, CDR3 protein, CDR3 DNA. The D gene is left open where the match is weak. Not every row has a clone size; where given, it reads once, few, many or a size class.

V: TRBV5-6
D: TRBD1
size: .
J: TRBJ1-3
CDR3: CASSLGTGYSGNTIYF
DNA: TGTGCCAGCAGCTTGGGGACAGGATACTCTGGAAACACCATATATTTT

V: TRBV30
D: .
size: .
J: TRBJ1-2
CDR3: CAWSPPGGGYGYTF
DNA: TGTGCCTGGAGCCCCCCGGGCGGGGGCTATGGCTACACCTTC

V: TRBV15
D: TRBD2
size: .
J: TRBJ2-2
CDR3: CATSNRGGTGELFF
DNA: TGTGCCACCAGCAACCGGGGGGGCACCGGGGAGCTGTTTTTT

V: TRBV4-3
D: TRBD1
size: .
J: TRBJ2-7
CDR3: CASSQLTGQGVYEQYF
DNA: TGCGCCAGCAGCCAACTCACGGGACAGGGGGTATACGAGCAGTACTTC

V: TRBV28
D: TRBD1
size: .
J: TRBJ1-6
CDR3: CASSLSGTGDSPLHF
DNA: TGTGCCAGCAGTTTATCCGGGACAGGGGATTCACCCCTCCACTTT

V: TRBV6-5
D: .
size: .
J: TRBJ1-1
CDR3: CASSLRQGLAFF
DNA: TGTGCCAGCAGCCTACGGCAGGGGCTGGCTTTCTTT

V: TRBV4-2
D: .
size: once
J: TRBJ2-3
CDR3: CASSQGEAGTDTQYF
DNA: TGTGCCAGCAGCCAAGGGGAGGCTGGCACAGATACGCAGTATTTT

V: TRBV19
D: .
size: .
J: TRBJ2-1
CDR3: CASLDYNEQFF
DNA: TGTGCCAGCTTAGATTACAATGAGCAGTTCTTC

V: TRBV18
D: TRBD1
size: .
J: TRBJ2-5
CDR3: CASSPLGTGPQETQYF
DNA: TGTGCCAGCTCACCCCTCGGGACAGGCCCACAAGAGACCCAGTACTTC

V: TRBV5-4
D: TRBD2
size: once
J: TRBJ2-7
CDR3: CASSLVNSGSAF
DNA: TGTGCCAGCAGCTTGGTTAACAGCGGGAGTGCCTTC

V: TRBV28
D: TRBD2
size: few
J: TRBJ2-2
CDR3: CARSGSPRGGELFF
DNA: TGTGCCAGAAGCGGGAGTCCTCGTGGGGGGGAGCTGTTTTTT

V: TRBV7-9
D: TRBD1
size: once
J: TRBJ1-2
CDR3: CSSSPTGFGYTF
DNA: TGTTCCAGCAGCCCGACAGGGTTTGGCTACACCTTC

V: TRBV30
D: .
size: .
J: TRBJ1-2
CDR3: CAWALQGQSHTF
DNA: TGTGCCTGGGCCCTTCAGGGTCAGAGCCACACCTTC

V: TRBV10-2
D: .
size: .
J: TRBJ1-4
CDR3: CASSESGPGVNEKLFF
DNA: TGCGCCAGCAGTGAGTCGGGCCCAGGGGTTAATGAAAAACTGTTTTTT

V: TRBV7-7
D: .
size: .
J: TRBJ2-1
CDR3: CASSLGGLYNEQFF
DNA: TGTGCTAGCAGCTTAGGCGGGCTCTACAATGAGCAGTTCTTC

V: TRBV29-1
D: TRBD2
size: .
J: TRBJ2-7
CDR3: CSVEEGRGSGDEQYF
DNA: TGCAGCGTTGAAGAGGGGCGCGGGAGTGGGGACGAGCAGTACTTC

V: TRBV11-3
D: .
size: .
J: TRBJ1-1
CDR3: CASSQGYTEAFF
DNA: TGTGCCAGCTCCCAGGGTTACACTGAAGCTTTCTTT

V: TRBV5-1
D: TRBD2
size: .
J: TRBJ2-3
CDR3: CASREGLAGGTLSTDTQYF
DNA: TGCGCCAGCAGGGAGGGACTAGCGGGAGGAACCCTCAGCACAGATACGCAGTATTTT

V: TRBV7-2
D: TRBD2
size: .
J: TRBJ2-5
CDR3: CASSKTSGSPRETQYF
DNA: TGTGCCAGCAGCAAGACTAGCGGGAGTCCCCGCGAGACCCAGTACTTC

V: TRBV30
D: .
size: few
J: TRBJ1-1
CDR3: CAWSGGGNTEAFF
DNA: TGTGCCTGGAGCGGGGGGGGGAACACTGAAGCTTTCTTT

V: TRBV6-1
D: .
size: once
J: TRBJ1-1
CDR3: CASSEVRLATEAFF
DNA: TGTGCCAGCAGTGAAGTCCGGCTAGCCACTGAAGCTTTCTTT

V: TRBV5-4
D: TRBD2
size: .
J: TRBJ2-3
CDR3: CASSSRTSGGAPDTQYF
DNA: TGTGCCAGCAGCTCGCGGACTAGCGGGGGGGCCCCAGATACGCAGTATTTT

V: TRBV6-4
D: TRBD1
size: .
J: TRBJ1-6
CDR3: CASSVDRGDNSPLHF
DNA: TGTGCCAGCAGTGTAGACAGGGGGGACAATTCACCCCTCCACTTT

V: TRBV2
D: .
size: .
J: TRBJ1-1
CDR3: CASSDTGGDTEAFF
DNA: TGTGCCAGCAGTGATACGGGGGGGGACACTGAAGCTTTCTTT

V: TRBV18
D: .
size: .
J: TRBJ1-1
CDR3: CASSPEGNTEAFF
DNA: TGTGCCAGCTCACCGGAGGGGAACACTGAAGCTTTCTTT

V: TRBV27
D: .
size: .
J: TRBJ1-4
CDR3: CASSLSVREDEKLFF
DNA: TGTGCCAGCAGTTTATCGGTCAGGGAGGATGAAAAACTGTTTTTT

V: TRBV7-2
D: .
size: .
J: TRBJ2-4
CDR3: CASSLEVKNSQYF
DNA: TGTGCCAGCAGCTTAGAAGTTAAAAACAGTCAGTACTTC

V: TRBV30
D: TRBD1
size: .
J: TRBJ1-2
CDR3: CAWSVRAQGAKGYTF
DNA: TGTGCCTGGAGTGTACGGGCACAGGGGGCGAAGGGCTACACTTTC

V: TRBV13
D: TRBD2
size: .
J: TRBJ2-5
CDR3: CASSLADETQYF
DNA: TGTGCCAGCAGTCTAGCGGACGAGACCCAGTACTTC

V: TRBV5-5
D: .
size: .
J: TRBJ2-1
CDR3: CASSAGTATIEQFF
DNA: TGTGCCAGCAGCGCGGGGACTGCCACAATTGAGCAGTTCTTC

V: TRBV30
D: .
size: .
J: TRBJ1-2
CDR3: CAWSRFRQNNYGYTF
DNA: TGTGCCTGGAGTAGGTTCAGACAGAATAACTATGGCTACACCTTC

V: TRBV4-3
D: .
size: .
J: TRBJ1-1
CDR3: CASSQDPGLMNTEAFF
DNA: TGCGCCAGCAGCCAAGACCCGGGACTGATGAACACTGAAGCTTTCTTT

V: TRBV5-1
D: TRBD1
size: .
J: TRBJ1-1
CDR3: CASSFDRGQAFF
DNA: TGCGCCAGCAGCTTCGACAGGGGGCAAGCTTTCTTT

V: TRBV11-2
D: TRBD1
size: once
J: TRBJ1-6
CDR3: CASSFPGGASSPLHF
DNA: TGTGCCAGCAGCTTCCCAGGGGGCGCGAGTTCACCCCTCCACTTT

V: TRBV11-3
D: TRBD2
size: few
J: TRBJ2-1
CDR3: CASSFRRGAWDEQFF
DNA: TGTGCCAGCAGCTTTAGGCGGGGGGCTTGGGATGAGCAGTTCTTC

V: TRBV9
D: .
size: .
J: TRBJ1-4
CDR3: CASSVDADSNEKLFF
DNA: TGTGCCAGCAGCGTAGACGCAGATTCTAATGAAAAACTGTTTTTT

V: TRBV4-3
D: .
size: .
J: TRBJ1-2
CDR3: CASSQDKTSIYGYTF
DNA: TGCGCCAGCAGCCAAGATAAAACGAGCATCTATGGCTACACCTTC

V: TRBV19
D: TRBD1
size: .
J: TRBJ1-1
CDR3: CASSRDRDGDTEAFF
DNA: TGTGCCAGTAGTAGGGACAGGGATGGGGACACTGAAGCTTTCTTT

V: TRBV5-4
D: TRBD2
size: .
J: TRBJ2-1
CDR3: CASSLGTSVIREQFF
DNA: TGTGCCAGCAGCTTGGGGACTAGCGTAATAAGGGAGCAGTTCTTC

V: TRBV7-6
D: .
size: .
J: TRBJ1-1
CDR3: CASSQTMNTEAFF
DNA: TGTGCCAGCAGCCAGACTATGAACACTGAAGCTTTCTTT

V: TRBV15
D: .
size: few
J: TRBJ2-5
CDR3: CATSRDRQETQYF
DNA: TGTGCCACCAGCAGGGACAGACAAGAGACCCAGTACTTC

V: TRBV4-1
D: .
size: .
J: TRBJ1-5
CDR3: CASSQDGGGYSDQPQHF
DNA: TGCGCCAGCAGCCAAGATGGGGGGGGGTATAGCGATCAGCCCCAGCATTTT

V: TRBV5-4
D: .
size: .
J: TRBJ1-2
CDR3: CASSLGGGRPGNYGYTF
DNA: TGTGCCAGCAGCTTGGGGGGAGGGCGACCGGGGAACTATGGCTACACCTTC

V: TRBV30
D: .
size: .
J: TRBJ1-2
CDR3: CAWSPGMSGFYGYTF
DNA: TGTGCCTGGAGTCCCGGGATGTCAGGTTTCTATGGCTACACCTTC

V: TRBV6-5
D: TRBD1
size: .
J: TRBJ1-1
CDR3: CASSKAGGTEAFF
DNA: TGTGCCAGCAGCAAGGCAGGGGGAACTGAAGCTTTCTTT

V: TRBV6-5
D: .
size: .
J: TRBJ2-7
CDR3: CASSYSKASKEQYF
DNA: TGTGCCAGCAGTTACTCGAAGGCTAGCAAGGAGCAGTACTTC